This T cell receptor (beta chain) derives from a study of blood T cell repertoires in COVID-19 (dated by TCRdb to 2018 to 2021). Background for the entire study: Samples from collaborators originated in the United States, Italy and Spain and spanned both the acute and convalescent phases of COVID-19. The material from the prospective study consisted of cDNA or gDNA derived from T cells, B-cell-depleted T cells, or PBMCs. The dataset comprised deeply sampled blood TCRbeta repertoires from subjects exposed to, actively infected with, or recovered from COVID-19. The repertoires were released in a freely available public database intended as a resource for research on the immune response to SARS-CoV-2. The samples were drawn from two sources: the first 160 participants of the ongoing ImmuneRACE study, and over 950 subjects contributed by 6 global collaborators. A de-identified subject ID, COVID-19 status, age in years and sex were almost always included in the sample metadata. Where HLA class I and class II types were available, the types were taken from metadata supplied by the sample provider, not from assay-based typing.

As regards this clone: What antigen it recognizes has not been identified. No base-level quality is on record; no much larger clone is a single base apart.

The collaborating institutions used their own protocols to collect whole blood in K2EDTA tubes. For TCRbeta analysis, collaborators shipped samples as frozen whole blood, isolated PBMCs, or DNA extracted from either of those sample types. TCRbeta CDR3 regions were amplified from genomic DNA using the immunoSEQ Assay, a bias-controlled multiplex PCR. The source study handled its data this way. Within the assay, amplification of reference gene primers was used to estimate how many nucleated cells each sample contained. To quantify the absolute abundance of each unique TCRbeta CDR3 rearrangement, sequence reads were collapsed and filtered. For each sample, productive Simpson clonality was calculated as the square root of Simpson's diversity index across productive rearrangements. Imported from immuneACCESS, the table was reduced by TCRdb to in-frame sequences with V and J called. These copies leave out some clones; in studies compared against another copy, an unresolved V gene accounts for under half, and the cause of the remainder is not known. V, J and clone size derive from that table, while D and trimming were established from the DNA sequence. Present in this sample are 12,000 or so clones, around 80% of which were seen just once. The top ten hold roughly 47% of the sample.

Beyond this particular receptor, the publication reports: How much clinical and demographic metadata was included differed by source and by participant, and the metadata was provided uncurated.

This TCR was recovered from an elderly man with acute or convalescent COVID-19. Sequenced input: peripheral blood.

The sequence in DNA is TGTGCCAGCAGCGAAAACAGGGAAGTGAGGGAAAAACTGTTTTTT. The encoded protein is CASSENREVREKLFF. The chain employs TRBV25-1 and TRBJ1-4, with a tentative D gene TRBD1 over 6 matching bases. The CDR3 runs 15 residues from the cysteine to the phenylalanine. The DNA shown is the 45-base CDR3, in frame from base 1. The germline ends are 19 bases apart after V is trimmed by 6 bases and J by 8 bases. CDR1 and CDR2 are read off the germline V gene as MGHDK and SYGVNS. Extended through the reference TRBV25-1 and TRBJ1-4 proteins, this CDR3 yields the full variable domain: EADIYQTPRYLVIGTGKKITLECSQTMGHDKMYWYQQDPGMELHLIHYSYGVNSTEKGDLSSESTVSRIRTEHFPLTLESARPSHTSQYLCASSENREVREKLFFGSGTQLSVL.